These 25 T cell receptor beta chains originate from one sample sequenced in a study of cytomegalovirus exposure and HLA in healthy donors. TCRdb's table, derived via immunoSEQ multiplex PCR, lists solely in-frame clones and lacks some. The sample lists 120,000 to 150,000 clones; roughly 81% were seen once. Specimen: PBMCs. The receptors come from a woman between 25 and 40 years old in good health and CMV-seronegative.

The V and J genes are TRBV2 and TRBJ2-5; D remains unclear. Looked up from germline, CDR1 is SNHLY and CDR2 is FYNNEI. There are 13 residues in the CDR3. Trimming took off 4 bases at V and 1 base at J, with 7 bases between the two ends. This chain's CDR3 is CASSVTVQETQYF. DNA for the CDR3: TGTGCCAGCAGTGTAACAGTCCAAGAGACCCAGTACTTC.

The gene calls are TRBV7-6 and TRBJ1-5; a weak D match, TRBD1 (5 bases). CDR3 length: 13 amino acids. Germline V gives CDR1 SGHVS, CDR2 FNYEAQ. Between the trimmed V and J ends, which lost 2 bases and 7 bases, there was a span of 9 bases. CDR3 protein: CASSLHGGQPQHF. In DNA, the CDR3 is TGTGCCAGCAGCTTACACGGGGGACAGCCCCAGCATTTT.

This chain uses TRBV7-9 with TRBJ2-3, with no clear D. The CDR3 has 13 amino acids. Germline V CDR1 and CDR2: SEHNR, FQNEAQ (reference sequence). The V end was cut by 5 bases, the J end by 5 bases, with 11 bases between. The CDR3 loop is CASSELLGDTQYF. The CDR3 DNA reads as TGTGCCAGCAGCGAACTGCTAGGAGATACGCAGTATTTT.

This rearrangement joins TRBV11-2 to TRBJ1-6, with D unclear. The V gene lost 5 bases and the J gene lost 8 bases, with 13 bases spanning the gap. Germline V lookup: CDR1 SGHAT, CDR2 FQNNGV. This CDR3 contains 14 residues. DNA of the CDR3: TGTGCCAGCAGCCGCGCCGACACGGATTCACCCCTCCACTTT. As protein: CASSRADTDSPLHF.

The V gene is TRBV19, the J gene TRBJ1-1, with D tentatively TRBD1 (6 bases). The CDR3 covers 14 residues. The V end was cut by 10 bases, the J end by 1 base, with 16 bases between. Germline V gene data show CDR1 as LNHDA and CDR2 as SQIVND (reference sequence). The DNA for the CDR3 is TGTGCCACCCGGCCGGGACAAGCGAACACTGAAGCTTTCTTT. Translation: CATRPGQANTEAFF.

This chain links TRBV13 with TRBJ2-5; TRBD1 aligns across 9 bases. CDR3 size: 19 residues. The ends lost 5 bases at V and 0 bases at J; junction bases unmatched: 16. The germline V gene has CDR1 PRHDT and CDR2 FYEKMQ (reference sequence). CDR3: CASSAVSPGQGTYQETQYF. The CDR3, as DNA: TGTGCCAGCAGCGCCGTTTCCCCGGGACAGGGAACGTACCAAGAGACCCAGTACTTC. The full variable domain, rest sourced from reference TRBV13 and TRBJ2-5, is AAGVIQSPRHLIKEKRETATLKCYPIPRHDTVYWYQQGPGQDPQFLISFYEKMQSDKGSIPDRFSAQQFSDYHSELNMSSLELGDSALYFCASSAVSPGQGTYQETQYFGPGTRLLVL.

V gene TRBV6-5 combines with J gene TRBJ1-2; D is undetermined. This CDR3 is built from 14 residues. From germline, CDR1 is MNHEY and CDR2 SVGAGI. Trimming removed 0 bases at V and 4 bases at J, with 9 bases between. The CDR3 nucleotides read TGTGCCAGCAGTTACTCTTCCGTTGTCTATGGCTACACCTTC. This sequence encodes CASSYSSVVYGYTF.

The chain links TRBV27 to TRBJ2-2, with D possibly being TRBD1 (6 bases). Trimming removed 4 bases at V and 1 base at J, with 10 bases between. CDR3 length equals 15 residues. Germline CDR1 MNHEY, CDR2 SMNVEV (reference sequence). The CDR3 region has the DNA TGTGCCAGCAGTTGGGGACAATTGAACACCGGGGAGCTGTTTTTT. Translation gives CASSWGQLNTGELFF.

The chain uses TRBV7-2 and TRBJ2-3, with TRBD2 matching over 7 bases. V shed 6 bases and J 6 bases; nucleotides not matched to a gene: 3. Germline CDR1 SGHTA, CDR2 FQGNSA. The CDR3 consists of 12 residues. CDR3 sequence reads: CASRVGGDTQYF. In DNA, the CDR3 is TGTGCCAGCAGGGTGGGGGGGGATACGCAGTATTTT.

V gene TRBV5-6 combines with J gene TRBJ2-7, with a weak D call TRBD2 (6 bases). V was shortened by 4 bases and J by 0 bases, with 14 bases between the two germline ends. The CDR3 spans 15 residues. The germline CDR1 and CDR2 sequences are SGHDT and YYEEEE. The CDR3 sequence: CASSRWGTPSYEQYF. The CDR3 region has the DNA TGTGCCAGCAGCAGGTGGGGGACTCCCTCCTACGAGCAGTACTTC.

There are a few counts of this clone. The sample has other DNA sequences that encode this CDR3 too. J is TRBJ1-2 and V is TRBV2; a weak D match, TRBD1 (6 bases). V gave up 7 bases and J gave up 4 bases, with 13 bases separating them. The CDR3 runs 13 residues. The germline gives CDR1 SNHLY, CDR2 FYNNEI. This CDR3 is CASIRDTSYGYTF. The CDR3 coding sequence is TGTGCCAGCATACGGGACACCTCCTATGGCTACACCTTC.

The chain employs TRBV7-2 and TRBJ2-1; 7 positions agree with TRBD1. After removal of 7 bases from V and 3 bases from J, the junction contained 6 bases not matched to a gene. Germline assignment: CDR1 SGHTA and CDR2 FQGNSA. The CDR3 has 14 residues. The CDR3 DNA reads TGTGCCAGCACTGAACAGGGGTACTACAATGAGCAGTTCTTC. Protein: CASTEQGYYNEQFF.

The CDR3 bases are TGTGCCAGCAGTTTAGCTGCAGGGCAGGGCCTCCCCTTTGGTCTGTACTTC. As protein: CASSLAAGQGLPFGLYF. This chain uses TRBV27 with TRBJ2-7; perhaps TRBD1 as D (5 bases). Germline loops: CDR1 MNHEY, CDR2 SMNVEV (reference sequence). The CDR3 has 17 amino acids. Trimming took off 2 bases at V and 12 bases at J, with 29 bases between the two ends.

This clone was observed a few times. The chain employs TRBV2 and TRBJ2-5; TRBD2 agrees at 9 bases. The CDR3 consists of 14 residues. Trimming took 8 bases from V and 5 from J; bases not matched to a gene: 9. From germline, CDR1 is SNHLY and CDR2 FYNNEI. The chain's CDR3 is CASEKASGVETQYF. CDR3 coding DNA: TGTGCCAGCGAGAAGGCTAGCGGGGTGGAGACCCAGTACTTC.

The chain recombines TRBV9 with TRBJ2-6, with D unresolved. Germline V gives CDR1 SGDLS, CDR2 YYNGEE. The CDR3 is made up of 14 amino acids. Trimming pared 0 bases from V and 6 bases from J, leaving 7 bases between. The CDR3 sequence: CASSVGSEANVLTF. The CDR3 bases are TGTGCCAGCAGCGTAGGTTCAGAGGCCAACGTCCTGACTTTC.

This chain connects TRBV6-1 to TRBJ1-4; 9 nucleotides match TRBD1. CDR1 and CDR2 (germline): MNHNS, SASEGT. The CDR3 extends over 15 amino acids. J gave up 13 bases and V 4 bases, and 13 bases lay outside the gene matches. The CDR3 DNA follows: TGTGCCAGCAGTGGGAACAGGGGGCCCCTTAAGGGACTGTTTTTT. It codes for CASSGNRGPLKGLFF.

The chain uses TRBV6-5 and TRBJ1-1, with 8 bases aligning to TRBD1. The V and J ends lost 2 bases and 7 bases, in that order; junction bases with no gene match: 3. Germline values: CDR1 MNHEY, CDR2 SVGAGI. This CDR3 region has 13 residues. This CDR3 reads CASSYGQGVEAFF. As DNA, the CDR3 is TGTGCCAGCAGTTACGGACAGGGAGTTGAAGCTTTCTTT.

V gene TRBV28 combines with J gene TRBJ1-3; 10 bases match TRBD1. CDR1 is MDHEN and CDR2 is SYDVKM in the germline V gene. With 5 bases clipped from V and 2 bases from J, the junction kept 6 bases outside the gene matches. The CDR3 loop spans 16 amino acids. For the CDR3, the DNA is TGTGCCAGCAGTCGAGGGACAGGGGCTGCTGGAAACACCATATATTTT. The encoded protein is CASSRGTGAAGNTIYF.

This chain connects TRBV7-9 to TRBJ2-7; TRBD1 matches 11 bases. The germline CDR1 and CDR2 sequences are SEHNR and FQNEAQ (reference sequence). The CDR3 consists of 14 residues. V was pared by 3 bases and J by 5 bases, with 3 bases of the junction left unmatched. The CDR3 nucleotides are TGTGCCAGCAGCTTGGACAGGGGGCCCGACGAGCAGTACTTC. Protein sequence: CASSLDRGPDEQYF.

This chain uses TRBV7-2 with TRBJ1-2; perhaps TRBD1 as D (5 bases). The length of the CDR3 is 14 residues. CDR1 is SGHTA and CDR2 is FQGNSA in the germline V gene. Trimming stripped 3 bases from V and 8 bases from J, with 16 bases between. The CDR3 DNA reads as TGTGCCAGCAGCTTCACTACCTGGGGCGGAGGCTACACCTTC. Its translation: CASSFTTWGGGYTF.

The chain is built from TRBV7-9 and TRBJ1-6, with TRBD1 as a possible D gene (5 bases). The CDR3 sequence is 14 residues long. Trimming stripped 6 bases from V and 3 bases from J, with 9 bases between. Germline CDR1 SEHNR, CDR2 FQNEAQ (reference sequence). The CDR3 DNA sequence: TGTGCCAGCAGTAAGGGACTCTATAATTCACCCCTCCACTTT. Its protein is CASSKGLYNSPLHF.

This clone came up once. V is TRBV6-1 and J is TRBJ2-2, with D possibly matching TRBD2 (7 bases). With 2 bases removed from V and 7 bases from J, the gap between germline ends came to 11 bases. CDR3 length equals 14 residues. The germline CDR1 and CDR2 sequences are MNHNS and SASEGT. CDR3 in DNA: TGTGCCAGCAGTGAAATGAGGGGGGGCGGGGAGCTGTTTTTT. The encoded protein is CASSEMRGGGELFF.

This sequence joins TRBV11-3 and TRBJ1-1, with D tentatively TRBD1 (6 bases). Trimming took 1 base from V and 1 from J, leaving 10 bases between them. The CDR3 contains 15 residues. CDR1 is SGHNT and CDR2 is YENEEA in the germline V gene. The CDR3 DNA sequence: TGTGCCAGCAGCTTAGGGGGGCTGGCGAACACTGAAGCTTTCTTT. The encoded protein is CASSLGGLANTEAFF.

DNA for the CDR3: TGTGCCAGTAGTATATGGACAGGGGGCATATCCTATGGCTACACCTTC. It codes for CASSIWTGGISYGYTF. The rearrangement joins TRBV19 to TRBJ1-2; 11 nucleotides agree with TRBD1. V was pared by 2 bases and J by 4 bases, with 6 bases of the junction left unmatched. The germline V gene encodes CDR1 LNHDA and CDR2 SQIVND (reference sequence). This CDR3 comprises 16 residues.

This clone came up once. The chain employs TRBV5-1 and TRBJ2-5; a possible D gene is TRBD1 (6 bases). The CDR3 is 15 amino acids. The germline V gene has CDR1 SGHRS and CDR2 YFSETQ. V lost 4 bases, J lost 5 bases, and 18 bases lay in between. The CDR3: CASSPTQGGEETQYF. DNA for the CDR3: TGCGCCAGCAGCCCGACACAAGGGGGAGAGGAGACCCAGTACTTC.